These 7 T cell receptor beta chains came from one sample sequenced in a study of OX40 agonist ivuxolimab in advanced cancers. Sequencing was performed with immunoSEQ multiplex PCR; in TCRdb, only in-frame clones are kept and a portion is missing. The top ten hold approximately 0.25% of the sample, which has approximately 74,000 clones, 70% to 90% seen once. This sample comprised CD4+ or CD8+ T cells sorted from blood, obtained in a trial of the OX40 agonist ivuxolimab. These receptors all come from an adult with an advanced solid tumor such as melanoma, head and neck, liver or kidney cancer.

V is TRBV19 and J is TRBJ2-7; D gene unclear. Trimming took off 7 bases at V and 2 bases at J, with 18 bases between the two ends. Per the germline V gene, CDR1 is LNHDA and CDR2 is SQIVND (reference sequence). The CDR3 is made up of 15 amino acids. The CDR3 coding sequence is TGTGCCAGTAAAGATGCCTTTAGCACCCCCTACGAGCAGTACTTC. This gives the protein CASKDAFSTPYEQYF.

The chain recombines TRBV7-9 with TRBJ2-5; tentatively, D is TRBD1 (5 bases). The CDR3 consists of 13 residues. The germline CDR1 and CDR2 sequences are SEHNR and FQNEAQ (reference sequence). Trimming removed 6 bases at V and 4 bases at J, with 12 bases between. The CDR3 region has the DNA TGTGCCAGCAGAGTGACAGTTTCAGAGACCCAGTACTTC. It yields the protein CASRVTVSETQYF.

The chain is built from TRBV5-1 and TRBJ1-2, with D maybe TRBD1 (5 bases). Germline values: CDR1 SGHRS, CDR2 YFSETQ. The V and J ends lost 0 bases and 8 bases respectively, with 8 bases between them. CDR3 length: 12 residues. CDR3 nucleotides: TGCGCCAGCAGCTTGGAGGGGAACGGCTACACCTTC. It encodes CASSLEGNGYTF.

The chain couples TRBV5-1 to TRBJ2-1; 10 bases agree with TRBD2. The germline V gene has CDR1 SGHRS and CDR2 YFSETQ. V was clipped by 0 bases and J by 3 bases; unmatched bases: 0. The CDR3 runs to 15 residues. Written as DNA, the CDR3 is TGCGCCAGCAGCTTGGGGACTAGCGGCTACAATGAGCAGTTCTTC. Translation: CASSLGTSGYNEQFF.

V gene TRBV27 combines with J gene TRBJ2-1, with 11 positions matching TRBD2. Per the germline V gene, CDR1 is MNHEY and CDR2 is SMNVEV (reference sequence). CDR3 length: 15 residues. After removal of 7 bases from V and 10 bases from J, the junction contained 12 bases not matched to a gene. In DNA, the CDR3 is TGTGCCAGCAAGCCTACTAGCGGGAGAGACGGGGAGCAGTTCTTC. It encodes CASKPTSGRDGEQFF.

As regards this clone: Other DNA sequences of this sample code for an identical CDR3. The J gene is TRBJ1-3, the V gene TRBV25-1; D gene ambiguous. CDR3 size: 15 residues. Germline values: CDR1 MGHDK, CDR2 SYGVNS. V lost 4 bases and J lost 2, with 12 bases in between. For the CDR3, the DNA is TGTGCCAGCAGTGTCGGGCAGCATCCTGGAAACACCATATATTTT. This gives the protein CASSVGQHPGNTIYF.

This clone came up once. The V and J genes are TRBV9 and TRBJ2-2, with TRBD2 matching over 7 bases. The V and J ends lost 4 bases and 0 bases, in that order; junction bases with no gene match: 6. This CDR3 region has 16 residues. The germline CDR1 and CDR2 sequences are SGDLS and YYNGEE. The CDR3 DNA reads TGTGCCAGCAGCCCCGCTAGCGGAGCGAACACCGGGGAGCTGTTTTTT. Residues: CASSPASGANTGELFF. The whole variable domain, remainder taken from reference TRBV9 and TRBJ2-2, is DSGVTQTPKHLITATGQRVTLRCSPRSGDLSVYWYQQSLDQGLQFLIQYYNGEERAKGNILERFSAQQFPDLHSELNLSSLELGDSALYFCASSPASGANTGELFFGEGSRLTVL.